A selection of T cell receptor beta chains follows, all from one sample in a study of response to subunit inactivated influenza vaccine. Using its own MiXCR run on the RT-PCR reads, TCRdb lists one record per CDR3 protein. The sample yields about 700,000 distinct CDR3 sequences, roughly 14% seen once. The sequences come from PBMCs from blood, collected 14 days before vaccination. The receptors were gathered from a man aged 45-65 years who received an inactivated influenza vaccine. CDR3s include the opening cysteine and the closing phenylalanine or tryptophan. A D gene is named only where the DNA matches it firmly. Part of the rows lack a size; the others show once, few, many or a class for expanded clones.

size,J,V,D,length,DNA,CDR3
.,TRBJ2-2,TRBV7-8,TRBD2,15,TGTGCCAGCAGCGGAGGACTAGCGGGAGTAAGGGAGCTGTTTTTT,CASSGGLAGVRELFF
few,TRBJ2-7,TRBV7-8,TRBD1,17,TGTGCCAGCAGCTTAGGCTTCGGGGGGACAGGGACCTACGAGCAGTACTTC,CASSLGFGGTGTYEQYF
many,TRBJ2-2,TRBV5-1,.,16,TGCGCCAGCAGCTCGTGGGGGGAGATAAGCGCCGGGGAGCTGTTTTTT,CASSSWGEISAGELFF
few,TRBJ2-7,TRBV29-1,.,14,TGCAGCGCAATTGGTGGCCAGGGTAAATACGAGCAGTACTTC,CSAIGGQGKYEQYF
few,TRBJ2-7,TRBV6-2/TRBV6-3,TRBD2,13,TGTGCCAGCAGTTACACTAGCGGGAGGGCCGTCCGCTTC,CASSYTSGRAVRF
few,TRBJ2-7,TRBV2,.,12,TGTGCCAGCAAGGCGGCAAAGGGCGAGCAGTACTTC,CASKAAKGEQYF
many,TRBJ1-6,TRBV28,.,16,TGTGCCAGCACCCAAGCGCGGAGCTCCTATAATTCACCCCTCCACTTT,CASTQARSSYNSPLHF
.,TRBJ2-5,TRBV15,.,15,TGTGCCACCAGCAGGACCAGAGGAAAGCAAGAGACCCAGTACTTC,CATSRTRGKQETQYF
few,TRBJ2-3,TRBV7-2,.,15,TGTGCCAGCAGCTTAGGCTTCCCAATTCCAGATACGCAGTATTTT,CASSLGFPIPDTQYF
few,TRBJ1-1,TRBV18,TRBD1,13,TGTGCCAGCCGGGGACAGTCGAACACTGAAGCTTTCTTT,CASRGQSNTEAFF
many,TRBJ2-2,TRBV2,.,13,TGTGCCAGCACCAGGGGAAACACCGGGGAGCTGTTTTTT,CASTRGNTGELFF
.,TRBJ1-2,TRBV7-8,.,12,TGTGCCAGCAGCTTCGCTGAGGATGGCTACACCTTC,CASSFAEDGYTF
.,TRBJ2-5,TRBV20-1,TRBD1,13,TGCAGTGCGAAGACAGGGGAGCAAGAGACCCAGTACTTC,CSAKTGEQETQYF
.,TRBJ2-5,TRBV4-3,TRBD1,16,TGCGCCAGCAGCCAAAGATGGACAGGGGGATCGGAGACCCAGTACTTC,CASSQRWTGGSETQYF
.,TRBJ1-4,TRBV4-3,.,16,TGCGCCAGCAGCCAAGATCGGAGGAGTTTGGGGGAAAAACTGTTTTTT,CASSQDRRSLGEKLFF
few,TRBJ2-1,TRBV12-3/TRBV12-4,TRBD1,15,TGTGCCAGCAGTCGACAGGGGAGCTCCTACAATGAGCAGTTCTTC,CASSRQGSSYNEQFF
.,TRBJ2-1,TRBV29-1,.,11,TGCAGCGTTGAAGGGTACAATGAGCAGTCCTTC,CSVEGYNEQSF
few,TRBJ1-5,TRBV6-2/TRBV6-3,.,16,TGTGCCAGCAGTTACTTTTGGGGGAAAGGGAATCAGCCCCAGCATTTT,CASSYFWGKGNQPQHF
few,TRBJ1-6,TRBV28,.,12,TGTGCCAGCAGTTTCCCGGGGGTTCCCCTCCACTTT,CASSFPGVPLHF
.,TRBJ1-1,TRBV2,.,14,TGTGCCAGCAGTGAATATGGGGGGCTGGCTGAAGCTTTCTTT,CASSEYGGLAEAFF
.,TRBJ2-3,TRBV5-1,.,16,TGCGCCAGCAGCCCGGGGGAGAGTCTTAGCACAGATACGCAGTATTTT,CASSPGESLSTDTQYF
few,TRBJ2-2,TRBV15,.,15,TGTGCCACCAGCAGACAGAGAACGAACACCGGGGAGCTGTTTTTT,CATSRQRTNTGELFF
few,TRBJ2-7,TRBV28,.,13,TGTGCCAGCACCGACAGGCGTACCTACGAGCAGTACTTC,CASTDRRTYEQYF
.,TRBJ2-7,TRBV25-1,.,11,TGTGCCAGCAGTGGGACAGCCGAGCAGTACTTC,CASSGTAEQYF